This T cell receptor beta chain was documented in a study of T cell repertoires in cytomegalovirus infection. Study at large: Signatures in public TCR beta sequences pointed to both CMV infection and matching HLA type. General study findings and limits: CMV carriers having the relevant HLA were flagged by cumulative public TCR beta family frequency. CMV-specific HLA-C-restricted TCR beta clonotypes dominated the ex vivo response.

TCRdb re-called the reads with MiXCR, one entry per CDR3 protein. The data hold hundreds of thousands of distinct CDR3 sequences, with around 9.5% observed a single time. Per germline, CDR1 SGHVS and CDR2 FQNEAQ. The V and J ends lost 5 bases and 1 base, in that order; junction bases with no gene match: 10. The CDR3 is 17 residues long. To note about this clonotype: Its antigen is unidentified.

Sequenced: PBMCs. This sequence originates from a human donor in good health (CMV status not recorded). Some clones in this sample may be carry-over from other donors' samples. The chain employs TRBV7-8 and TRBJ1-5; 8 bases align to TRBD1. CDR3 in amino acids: CASSRIQGQGSNQPQHF. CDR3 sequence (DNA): TGTGCCAGCAGCCGAATACAAGGACAGGGAAGCAATCAGCCCCAGCATTTT.